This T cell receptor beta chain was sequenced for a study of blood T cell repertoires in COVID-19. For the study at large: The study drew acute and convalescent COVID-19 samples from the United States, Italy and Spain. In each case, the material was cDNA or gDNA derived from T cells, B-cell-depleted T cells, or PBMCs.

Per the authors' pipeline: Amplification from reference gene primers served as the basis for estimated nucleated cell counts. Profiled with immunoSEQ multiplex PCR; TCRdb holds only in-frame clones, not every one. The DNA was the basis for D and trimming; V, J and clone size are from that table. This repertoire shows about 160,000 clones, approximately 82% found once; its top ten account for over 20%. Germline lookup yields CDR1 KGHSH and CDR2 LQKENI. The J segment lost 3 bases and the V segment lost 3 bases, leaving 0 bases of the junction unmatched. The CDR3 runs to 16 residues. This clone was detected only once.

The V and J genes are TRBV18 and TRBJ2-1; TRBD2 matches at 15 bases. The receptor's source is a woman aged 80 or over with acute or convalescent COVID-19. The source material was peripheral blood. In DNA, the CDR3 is TGTGCCAGCTCACCGGGACTAGCGGGAGGCTACAATGAGCAGTTCTTC. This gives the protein CASSPGLAGGYNEQFF.